One T cell receptor (beta chain) is described in this entry. This entry belongs to a study of blood T cell repertoires in COVID-19. Background on the study: From T cells, B-cell-depleted T cells, or PBMCs came the material, which was cDNA or gDNA.

Original handling: Amplifying reference gene primers gave estimates of nucleated cell counts. This table comes from immunoSEQ multiplex PCR, and its TCRdb copy is limited to in-frame clones, with some not included. That table furnishes V, J and clone size, whereas the DNA furnished D and trimming. The sample includes roughly 150,000 clones, around 80% of them seen just once. CDR1 and CDR2 (germline): MDHEN, SYDVKM. The CDR3 extends over 14 amino acids. V was trimmed by 6 bases and J by 2 bases, leaving 11 bases between them. Donors in Cohort 3 counted as recovered after two negative PCRs, clearance, or symptom resolution.

This receptor was obtained from a woman in her forties or fifties who had recovered from COVID-19. Sequenced: PBMCs or T cells enriched from blood (not recorded which). V is TRBV28 and J is TRBJ1-5; unclear D gene. The CDR3 is CASSPVQGNQPQHF. The CDR3 nucleotides read TGTGCCAGCAGCCCGGTTCAGGGCAATCAGCCCCAGCATTTT.